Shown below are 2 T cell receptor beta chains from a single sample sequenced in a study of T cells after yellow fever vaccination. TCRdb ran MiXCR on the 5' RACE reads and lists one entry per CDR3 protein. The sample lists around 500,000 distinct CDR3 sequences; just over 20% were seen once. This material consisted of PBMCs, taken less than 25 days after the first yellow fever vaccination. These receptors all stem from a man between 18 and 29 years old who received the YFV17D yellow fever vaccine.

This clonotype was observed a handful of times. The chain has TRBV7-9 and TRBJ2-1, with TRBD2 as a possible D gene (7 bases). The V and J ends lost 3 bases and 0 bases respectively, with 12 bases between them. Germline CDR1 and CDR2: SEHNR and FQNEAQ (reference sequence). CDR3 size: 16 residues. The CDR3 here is CASSFFGGPSYNEQFF. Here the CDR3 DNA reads TGTGCCAGCAGCTTTTTCGGGGGGCCCTCCTACAATGAGCAGTTCTTC. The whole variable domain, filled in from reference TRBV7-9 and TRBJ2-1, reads DTGVSQNPRHKITKRGQNVTFRCDPISEHNRLYWYRQTLGQGPEFLTYFQNEAQLEKSRLLSDRFSAERPKGSFSTLEIQRTEQGDSAMYLCASSFFGGPSYNEQFFGPGTRLTVL.

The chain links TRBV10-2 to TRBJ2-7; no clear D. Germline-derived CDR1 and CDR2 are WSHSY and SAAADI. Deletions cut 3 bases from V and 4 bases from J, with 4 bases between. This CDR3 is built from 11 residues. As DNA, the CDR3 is TGCGCCAGCAGTGATGAGTACGAGCAGTACTTC. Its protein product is CASSDEYEQYF.